This T cell receptor (beta chain) was obtained from a study of blood T cell repertoires in COVID-19. About the study: Samples of COVID-19 (acute and convalescent) were obtained from the United States, Italy and Spain. The analysed material was cDNA or gDNA that came from T cells, B-cell-depleted T cells, or PBMCs.

In the original workflow: Scientists estimated how many nucleated cells there were by amplifying reference gene primers. The method was immunoSEQ multiplex PCR; TCRdb's version includes in-frame clones alone and lacks a portion of them. The V and J calls and clone size were taken over from that table, and D and trimming were inferred from the DNA. This table holds roughly 240,000 clones, just under 85% found once. The CDR3 has 13 amino acids. Germline loops: CDR1 SGHNT, CDR2 YYREEE (reference sequence). J gave up 4 bases and V 3 bases, and 3 bases lay outside the gene matches. The sequenced sample was peripheral blood. The TCR was taken from a woman over 75 with acute or convalescent COVID-19. The chain recombines TRBV5-4 with TRBJ1-2; 7 nucleotides agree with TRBD1. DNA of the CDR3: TGTGCCAGCAGCTCCCCAGGGGGCTATGGCTACACCTTC. As protein: CASSSPGGYGYTF. The full variable domain, rest sourced from reference TRBV5-4 and TRBJ1-2, is ETGVTQSPTHLIKTRGQQVTLRCSSQSGHNTVSWYQQALGQGPQFIFQYYREEENGRGNFPPRFSGLQFPNYSSELNVNALELDDSALYLCASSSPGGYGYTFGSGTRLTVV.